This T cell receptor beta chain originates from a study of human T cells and chemical hapten exposure. About the study: Yields of TCR per sample differed, chiefly owing to small differences in pooled library volume. Whole-study findings and limits: TCRs exceeding a frequency of 1 in 1000 stayed unchanged under DPC sensitization.

About this clonotype itself: Its target is not known.

Germline assignment: CDR1 SNHLY and CDR2 FYNNEI. V was cut by 4 bases and J by 9 bases, with 13 bases left in between. This CDR3 contains 14 residues. Time point reported: healthy volunteer bleed at 6 weeks. Total RNA extraction was carried out from unfractionated whole blood. The library tagged individual cDNA molecules with unique molecular identifiers. TCRdb reprocessed the RACE reads with MiXCR, giving one entry per CDR3 protein. The sample contains about 80,000 distinct CDR3 sequences, 8.5% to 9.5% of which appear only once. This chain joins TRBV2 and TRBJ1-6; D unresolved. The sample taken for sequencing was whole blood. The receptor's source is a female donor in good health. Some clones in this sample may be carry-over from other donors' samples. The CDR3 sequence: CASSVSRDISPLHF. The CDR3 DNA sequence: TGTGCCAGCAGTGTCTCCAGAGATATTTCACCCCTCCACTTT.